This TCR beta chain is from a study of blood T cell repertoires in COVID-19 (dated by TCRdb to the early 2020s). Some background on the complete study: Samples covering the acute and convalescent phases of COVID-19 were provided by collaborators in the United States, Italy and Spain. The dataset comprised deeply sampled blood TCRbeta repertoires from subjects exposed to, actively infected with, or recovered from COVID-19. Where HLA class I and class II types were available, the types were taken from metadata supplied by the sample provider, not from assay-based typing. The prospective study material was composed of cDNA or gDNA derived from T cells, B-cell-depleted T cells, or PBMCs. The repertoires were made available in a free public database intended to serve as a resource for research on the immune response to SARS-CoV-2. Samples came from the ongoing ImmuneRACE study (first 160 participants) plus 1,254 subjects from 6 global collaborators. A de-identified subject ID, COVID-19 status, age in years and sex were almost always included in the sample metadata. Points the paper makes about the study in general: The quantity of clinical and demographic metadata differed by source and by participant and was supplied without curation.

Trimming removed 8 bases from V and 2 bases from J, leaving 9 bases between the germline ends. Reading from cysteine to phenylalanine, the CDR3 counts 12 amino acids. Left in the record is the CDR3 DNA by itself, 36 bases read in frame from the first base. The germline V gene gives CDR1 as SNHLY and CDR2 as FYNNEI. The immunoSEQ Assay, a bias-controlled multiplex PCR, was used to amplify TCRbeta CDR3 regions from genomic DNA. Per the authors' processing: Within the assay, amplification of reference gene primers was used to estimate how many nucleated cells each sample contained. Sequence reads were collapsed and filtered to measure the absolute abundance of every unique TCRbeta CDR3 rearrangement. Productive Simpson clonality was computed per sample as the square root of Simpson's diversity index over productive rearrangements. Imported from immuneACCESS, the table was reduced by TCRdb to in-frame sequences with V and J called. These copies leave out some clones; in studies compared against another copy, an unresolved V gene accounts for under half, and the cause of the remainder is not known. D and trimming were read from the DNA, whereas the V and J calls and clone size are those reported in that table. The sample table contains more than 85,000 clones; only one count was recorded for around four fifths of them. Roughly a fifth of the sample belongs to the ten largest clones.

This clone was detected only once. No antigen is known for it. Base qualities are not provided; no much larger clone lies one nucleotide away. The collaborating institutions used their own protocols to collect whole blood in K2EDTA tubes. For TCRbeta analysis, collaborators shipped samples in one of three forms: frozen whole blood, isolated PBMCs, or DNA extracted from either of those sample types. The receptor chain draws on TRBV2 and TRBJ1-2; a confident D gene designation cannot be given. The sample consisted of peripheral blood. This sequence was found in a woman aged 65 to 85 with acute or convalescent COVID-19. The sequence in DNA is TGTGCCAGCCGTCGGGTAAACTATGGCTACACCTTC. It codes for CASRRVNYGYTF.